The 17 T cell receptor beta chains in this list originate from one sample, sequenced in a study of T cell repertoires in cytomegalovirus infection. TCRdb ran MiXCR on the reads and lists one entry per CDR3 protein. Seen here are 680,000 or so distinct CDR3 sequences, roughly 36% observed once, and the top ten hold under 3%. The sequenced material came from PBMCs. The receptors derive from a human donor in good health (CMV status not recorded). Some clones in this sample may be carry-over from other donors' samples.

This clonotype was counted between two and nine times. This chain uses TRBV10-2 with TRBJ2-7; 10 bases match TRBD1. CDR3 size: 15 residues. Trimming took 6 bases from V and 5 from J; bases not matched to a gene: 10. CDR1 and CDR2 from the germline V gene are WSHSY and SAAADI. In DNA, the CDR3 is TGCGCCAGCAGGATCCTCCGGGACAGGGGCCACGAGCAGTACTTC. This sequence encodes CASRILRDRGHEQYF.

This clonotype was found once. V usage is TRBV6-4 and J usage is TRBJ1-5; D remains ambiguous. The germline V and J ends were trimmed by 3 bases and 7 bases, with 13 bases remaining between them. The CDR3 is made up of 14 amino acids. The germline V gene has CDR1 MRHNA and CDR2 SNTAGT. DNA of the CDR3: TGTGCCAGCAGTGAACTGGCGACCGGACAGCCCCAGCATTTT. The encoded protein is CASSELATGQPQHF.

This clonotype was seen only a few times. The rearrangement links TRBV7-8 to TRBJ1-1, with 7 positions matching TRBD1. Germline V lookup: CDR1 SGHVS, CDR2 FQNEAQ. V gave up 1 base and J gave up 11 bases; unmatched junction bases: 4. The CDR3 loop spans 12 amino acids. The CDR3 sequence is CASSLGTGSAFF. In DNA form, the CDR3 reads TGTGCCAGCAGCTTAGGGACAGGCTCGGCTTTCTTT. Drawing the rest from reference TRBV7-8 and TRBJ1-1, the complete variable domain is GAGVSQSPRYKVAKRGQDVALRCDPISGHVSLFWYQQALGQGPEFLTYFQNEAQLDKSGLPSDRFFAERPEGSVSTLKIQRTQQEDSAVYLCASSLGTGSAFFGQGTRLTVV.

The chain employs TRBV10-3 and TRBJ2-7; the D gene is possibly TRBD1 (6 bases). Deletions cut 2 bases from V and 2 bases from J, with 16 bases between. CDR3 length: 16 amino acids. Germline CDR1 and CDR2: ENHRY and SYGVKD. As DNA, the CDR3 is TGTGCCATCAGTGAGCCGGACGGGACATCTCCCTACGAGCAGTACTTC. Translation gives CAISEPDGTSPYEQYF.

This clonotype turned up a few times. The V gene is TRBV5-3, the J gene TRBJ1-1; no reliable D call. TRBV5-3 is flagged as an ORF with uncertain function. The CDR3 is 13 residues long. V gave up 8 bases and J gave up 1 base, with 12 bases separating them. The CDR3 region is CASSGDQNTEAFF. CDR3 coding DNA: TGTGCCAGCAGCGGAGATCAGAACACTGAAGCTTTCTTT.

This chain uses TRBV27 with TRBJ1-6; tentatively, D is TRBD1 (5 bases). Germline V gives CDR1 MNHEY, CDR2 SMNVEV (reference sequence). There are 14 residues in the CDR3. Trimming cost V 3 bases and J 7 bases, with 10 bases left between them. CDR3 in DNA: TGTGCCAGCAGTTTCAGGGCGGAAAATTCACCCCTCCACTTT. This sequence encodes CASSFRAENSPLHF.

This clonotype was recorded a few times. The chain uses TRBV12-3 or TRBV12-4 and TRBJ1-1, with 8 bases fitting TRBD1. V was clipped by 5 bases and J by 7 bases; unmatched bases: 12. The length of the CDR3 is 15 residues. CDR3 DNA sequence: TGTGCCAGCAGTCCAACCGGGACAGGAGGGGTTGAAGCTTTCTTT. Residues: CASSPTGTGGVEAFF.

The chain's CDR3 is CASSLERSRWGKETQYF. CDR3 coding DNA: TGTGCCAGCAGCTTAGAGAGGAGTAGGTGGGGAAAAGAGACCCAGTACTTC. The J gene is TRBJ2-5, the V gene TRBV5-4, with D unresolved. CDR3 length: 17 amino acids. Germline V lookup: CDR1 SGHNT, CDR2 YYREEE (reference sequence). V was cut by 2 bases and J by 3 bases, with 20 bases left in between.

Many counts were recorded for this clonotype. This chain links TRBV7-2 with TRBJ2-7; D perhaps matches TRBD2 (7 bases). Trimming stripped 2 bases from V and 2 bases from J, with 16 bases between. From germline, CDR1 is SGHTA and CDR2 FQGNSA. There are 16 residues in the CDR3. CDR3 sequence reads: CASSLFTRGRAYEQYF. The CDR3 nucleotides read TGTGCCAGCAGCTTATTTACGCGGGGGCGCGCCTACGAGCAGTACTTC.

This sequence joins TRBV11-2 and TRBJ1-4, with a weak D call TRBD1 (6 bases). Deletions cut 7 bases from V and 3 bases from J, with 15 bases between. CDR3 length equals 15 residues. From germline, CDR1 is SGHAT and CDR2 FQNNGV. The CDR3 sequence is CASTQRGLSNEKLFF. The CDR3 nucleotides read TGTGCCAGCACCCAGAGGGGGTTGTCTAATGAAAAACTGTTTTTT.

This clonotype came up once. The chain is built from TRBV19 and TRBJ1-1, with a tentative D call TRBD1 (5 bases). With 5 bases removed from V and 3 bases from J, the gap between germline ends came to 13 bases. CDR3 size: 14 residues. Germline V gene sequence: CDR1 LNHDA, CDR2 SQIVND (reference sequence). CDR3: CASSVLDSYTEAFF. The CDR3 DNA is TGTGCCAGTAGTGTTCTCGACAGTTACACTGAAGCTTTCTTT. The full variable domain, rest sourced from reference TRBV19 and TRBJ1-1, is DGGITQSPKYLFRKEGQNVTLSCEQNLNHDAMYWYRQDPGQGLRLIYYSQIVNDFQKGDIAEGYSVSREKKESFPLTVTSAQKNPTAFYLCASSVLDSYTEAFFGQGTRLTVV.

CDR3 DNA: TGTGCCAGCAGTTTGAATTTGGACAGGGGGCAGAGGGACTACGAGCAGTACTTC. Translating it yields CASSLNLDRGQRDYEQYF. The chain couples TRBV28 to TRBJ2-7; 11 bases fit TRBD1. The CDR3 is 18 amino acids. The J segment lost 3 bases and the V segment lost 3 bases, leaving 13 bases of the junction unmatched. Germline CDR1 reads MDHEN; CDR2 reads SYDVKM.

The chain joins TRBV11-3 to TRBJ2-7; 8 positions agree with TRBD1. V was clipped by 0 bases and J by 3 bases; unmatched bases: 1. The CDR3 contains 14 residues. Germline-derived CDR1 and CDR2 are SGHNT and YENEEA. The CDR3 DNA sequence: TGTGCCAGCAGCTTAGAGGACAGGGACTACGAGCAGTACTTC. Translation gives CASSLEDRDYEQYF.

Only one count was recorded for this clonotype. The gene calls are TRBV14 and TRBJ2-5, with D tentatively TRBD1 (5 bases). The CDR3 is 13 residues long. V was trimmed by 2 bases and J by 4 bases, leaving 8 bases between them. Per germline, CDR1 SGHDN and CDR2 FVKESK. CDR3 amino acids: CASSQLGRETQYF. The CDR3 DNA follows: TGTGCCAGCAGCCAATTGGGGCGAGAGACCCAGTACTTC. The full variable domain, rest sourced from reference TRBV14 and TRBJ2-5, is EAGVTQFPSHSVIEKGQTVTLRCDPISGHDNLYWYRRVMGKEIKFLLHFVKESKQDESGMPNNRFLAERTGGTYSTLKVQPAELEDSGVYFCASSQLGRETQYFGPGTRLLVL.

This clonotype was recorded a few times. V and J are TRBV28 and TRBJ2-3; 7 bases are a match to TRBD1. CDR1 and CDR2 from the germline V gene are MDHEN and SYDVKM. The CDR3 consists of 16 residues. With 2 bases clipped from V and 5 bases from J, the junction kept 10 bases outside the gene matches. The CDR3 coding sequence is TGTGCCAGCAGTTTAAGGTCTAGGGGGCTAGGAGATACGCAGTATTTT. Protein: CASSLRSRGLGDTQYF.

V usage is TRBV28 and J usage is TRBJ2-1; 7 bases map to TRBD1. Germline CDR1 and CDR2: MDHEN and SYDVKM. The V gene end was trimmed by 5 bases and the J gene end by 9 bases; junction bases not matched to a gene: 10. This CDR3 is built from 14 residues. CDR3 sequence reads: CASSSPTGWREQFF. The CDR3 coding sequence is TGTGCCAGCAGTAGCCCGACAGGGTGGCGTGAGCAGTTCTTC.

This clonotype was detected a few times. The CDR3 bases are TGTGCCAGCAGCTTAGTCCTAGCGGGTCACTCCTACAATGAGCAGTTCTTC. Protein: CASSLVLAGHSYNEQFF. The chain joins TRBV7-8 to TRBJ2-1; the match to TRBD2 covers 8 bases. The CDR3 contains 17 residues. CDR1 is SGHVS, CDR2 FQNEAQ, per germline. The V and J ends lost 1 base and 0 bases, in that order; junction bases with no gene match: 5.